This passage covers 13 T cell receptor beta chains from one sample sequenced in a study of shared clonotypes between healthy human individuals. Measured with immunoSEQ multiplex PCR; TCRdb has only the in-frame clones, and not every one. This sample has a few million clones, with just over 90% found just once. The sample was naive CD4+ T cells from PBMCs. The sample's subset: CD45RA+ positively selected. The receptor set was obtained from a man aged 18 to 29 in good health. Some clones in this sample may be carry-over from other donors' samples.

The chain employs TRBV5-6 and TRBJ1-5, with a possible D match to TRBD1 (5 bases). The CDR3 runs to 14 residues. Trimming removed 0 bases from V and 5 bases from J, with 9 bases in between. Germline V gene sequence: CDR1 SGHDT, CDR2 YYEEEE. This CDR3 is CASSLGGAHQPQHF. The CDR3 DNA follows: TGTGCCAGCAGCTTGGGAGGGGCGCATCAGCCCCAGCATTTT.

V is TRBV25-1 and J is TRBJ1-1; D gene unclear. V was cut by 1 base and J by 6 bases, with 12 bases left in between. Germline CDR1 MGHDK, CDR2 SYGVNS. CDR3 length: 14 residues. CDR3 protein: CASSELEGFAEAFF. The DNA of the CDR3 is TGTGCCAGCAGTGAATTGGAGGGTTTCGCTGAAGCTTTCTTT.

V gene TRBV28 combines with J gene TRBJ2-7, with D possibly being TRBD2 (5 bases). V was trimmed by 6 bases and J by 3 bases, leaving 21 bases between them. Germline CDR1 is MDHEN and CDR2 is SYDVKM. The length of the CDR3 is 16 residues. The CDR3 protein is CASSPPPEARSYEQYF. The CDR3 coding sequence is TGTGCCAGCAGCCCCCCCCCGGAGGCTCGTAGCTACGAGCAGTACTTC.

The chain is built from TRBV9 and TRBJ2-1; 10 bases line up with TRBD2. This CDR3 has 15 residues. Germline V gene data show CDR1 as SGDLS and CDR2 as YYNGEE. V was clipped by 4 bases and J by 3 bases; unmatched bases: 4. CDR3 DNA: TGTGCCAGCAGCTTGACTAGCGGGTACTACAATGAGCAGTTCTTC. It specifies CASSLTSGYYNEQFF.

J is TRBJ1-1 and V is TRBV5-1, with TRBD1 identical over 7 bases. Germline assignment: CDR1 SGHRS and CDR2 YFSETQ. V lost 2 bases, J lost 1 base, and 5 bases stayed unmatched. The CDR3 extends over 15 amino acids. This CDR3 reads CASSLVTGENTEAFF. The CDR3 DNA sequence: TGCGCCAGCAGCTTAGTAACAGGGGAGAACACTGAAGCTTTCTTT. Using reference TRBV5-1 and TRBJ1-1 for the parts outside the CDR3, the full variable domain is KAGVTQTPRYLIKTRGQQVTLSCSPISGHRSVSWYQQTPGQGLQFLFEYFSETQRNKGNFPGRFSGRQFSNSRSEMNVSTLELGDSALYLCASSLVTGENTEAFFGQGTRLTVV.

The chain recombines TRBV9 with TRBJ1-1; D is undetermined. The CDR3 has 12 residues. CDR1 is SGDLS, CDR2 YYNGEE, per germline. Trimming took 0 bases from V and 11 from J, leaving 11 bases between them. Here the CDR3 DNA reads TGTGCCAGCAGCGTAGGTTTCGGCTTTGCTTTCTTT. This gives the protein CASSVGFGFAFF. Variable domain in full (rest from reference TRBV9 and TRBJ1-1): DSGVTQTPKHLITATGQRVTLRCSPRSGDLSVYWYQQSLDQGLQFLIQYYNGEERAKGNILERFSAQQFPDLHSELNLSSLELGDSALYFCASSVGFGFAFFGQGTRLTVV.

This clone was detected a few times. This chain uses TRBV10-2 with TRBJ1-1, with TRBD1 matching over 7 bases. J lost 1 base, V lost 8 bases, and 4 bases had no gene match. The germline CDR1 and CDR2 sequences are WSHSY and SAAADI. There are 13 residues in the CDR3. The CDR3 sequence is CASEGQTNTEAFF. In nucleotides, the CDR3 is TGCGCCAGCGAGGGACAGACGAACACTGAAGCTTTCTTT.

In its sample, this clone was seen a few times. The chain combines TRBV6-1 with TRBJ1-1; no clear D. The CDR3 has 15 amino acids. V was shortened by 2 bases and J by 6 bases, with 16 bases between the two germline ends. Germline lookup yields CDR1 MNHNS and CDR2 SASEGT. CDR3 loop: CASSESPAGGAEAFF. CDR3 coding DNA: TGTGCCAGCAGTGAATCCCCTGCGGGTGGTGCTGAAGCTTTCTTT.

The CDR3 loop reads CASRLQGRNQPQHF. Here the CDR3 DNA reads TGTGCCAGTCGCCTACAGGGTCGCAATCAGCCCCAGCATTTT. The rearrangement links TRBV19 to TRBJ1-5; D may be TRBD1 (6 bases). V was cut by 8 bases and J by 2 bases, with 13 bases left in between. The CDR3 extends over 14 amino acids. Per the germline V gene, CDR1 is LNHDA and CDR2 is SQIVND (reference sequence).

The chain links TRBV2 to TRBJ2-1; D is ambiguous. V gave up 11 bases and J gave up 8 bases, with 13 bases separating them. This CDR3 has 11 residues. Per germline, CDR1 SNHLY and CDR2 FYNNEI. The CDR3 region is CASSAADEQFF. In DNA form, the CDR3 reads TGTGCCTCTTCCGCGGCGGATGAGCAGTTCTTC.

CDR3 region: CASSLSPTTGDNEQFF. CDR3 in DNA: TGCGCCAGCAGCTTGTCGCCGACTACGGGCGACAATGAGCAGTTCTTC. V gene TRBV5-1 combines with J gene TRBJ2-1; perhaps TRBD2 as D (5 bases). The V gene's germline CDR1 is SGHRS and CDR2 YFSETQ. V was shortened by 1 base and J by 5 bases, with 16 bases between the two germline ends. The CDR3 runs 16 residues.

The chain joins TRBV5-1 to TRBJ2-3; 12 nucleotides match TRBD1. Germline V lookup: CDR1 SGHRS, CDR2 YFSETQ. This CDR3 spans 16 amino acids. Trimming took 6 bases from V and 6 from J; bases not matched to a gene: 11. CDR3 nucleotides: TGCGCCAGCACCTCGGTACCGGGACAGGGGGCTGATACGCAGTATTTT. It specifies CASTSVPGQGADTQYF.

Note on this clone: In the same sample, other DNA sequences code for this CDR3. The CDR3 is CASSLDWETQYF. DNA for the CDR3: TGCGCCAGCAGCTTAGATTGGGAGACCCAGTACTTC. The chain employs TRBV5-1 and TRBJ2-5; unclear D gene. Deletions cut 2 bases from V and 5 bases from J, with 7 bases between. The germline gives CDR1 SGHRS, CDR2 YFSETQ. The CDR3 is made up of 12 amino acids.